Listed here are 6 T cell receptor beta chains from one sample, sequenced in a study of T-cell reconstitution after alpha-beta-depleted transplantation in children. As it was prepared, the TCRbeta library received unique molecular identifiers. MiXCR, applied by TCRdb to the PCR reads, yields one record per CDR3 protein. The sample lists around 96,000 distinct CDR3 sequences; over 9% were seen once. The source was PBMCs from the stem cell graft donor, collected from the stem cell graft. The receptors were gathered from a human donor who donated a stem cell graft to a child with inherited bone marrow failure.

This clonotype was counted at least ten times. The CDR3 spells CASSYPRDGQETQYF. The CDR3, as DNA: TGCGCCAGCAGCTACCCCCGGGACGGACAAGAGACCCAGTACTTC. V usage is TRBV5-1 and J usage is TRBJ2-5; perhaps D is TRBD1 or TRBD2 (5 bases each). The CDR3 contains 15 residues. CDR1 and CDR2 from the germline V gene are SGHRS and YFSETQ. The V and J ends lost 3 bases and 2 bases respectively, with 14 bases between them.

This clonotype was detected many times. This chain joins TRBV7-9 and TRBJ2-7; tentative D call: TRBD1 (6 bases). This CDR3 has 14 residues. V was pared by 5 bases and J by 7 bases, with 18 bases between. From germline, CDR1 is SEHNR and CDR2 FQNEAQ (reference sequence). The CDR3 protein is CASSPTRTAWEQYF. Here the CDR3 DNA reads TGTGCCAGCAGCCCCACCCGGACAGCCTGGGAGCAGTACTTC.

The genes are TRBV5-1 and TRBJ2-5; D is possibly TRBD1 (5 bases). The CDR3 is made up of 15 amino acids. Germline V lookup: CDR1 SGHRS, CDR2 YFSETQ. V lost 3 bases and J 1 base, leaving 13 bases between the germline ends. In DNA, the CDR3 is TGCGCCAGCAGCTGGTTGGGGCAGCCCCAAGAGACCCAGTACTTC. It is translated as CASSWLGQPQETQYF.

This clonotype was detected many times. The CDR3 sequence is CSVGWSAYNEQFF. In DNA, the CDR3 is TGCAGCGTTGGGTGGTCAGCCTACAATGAGCAGTTCTTC. The V gene is TRBV29-1, the J gene TRBJ2-1; unclear D gene. V shed 4 bases and J shed 2 bases, with 9 bases lying between them. CDR3 length equals 13 residues. Germline CDR1 SQVTM, CDR2 ANQGSEA.

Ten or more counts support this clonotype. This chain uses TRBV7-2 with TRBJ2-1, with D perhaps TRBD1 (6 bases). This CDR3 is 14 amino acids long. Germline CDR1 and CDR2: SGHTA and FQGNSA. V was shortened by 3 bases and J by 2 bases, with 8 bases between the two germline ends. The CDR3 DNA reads TGTGCCAGCAGCTTCCGGGACACCTACAATGAGCAGTTCTTC. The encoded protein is CASSFRDTYNEQFF.

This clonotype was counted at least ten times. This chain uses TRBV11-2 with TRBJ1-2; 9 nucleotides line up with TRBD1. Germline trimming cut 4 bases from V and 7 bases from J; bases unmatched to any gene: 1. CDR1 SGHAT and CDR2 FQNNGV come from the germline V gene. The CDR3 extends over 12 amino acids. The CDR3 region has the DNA TGTGCCAGCAGCTCGGACAGGGGTGGCTACACCTTC. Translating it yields CASSSDRGGYTF.